This T cell receptor beta chain was sequenced for a study of CD4 T cell repertoires in COVID-19. Study-wide results and limits: Suggested intraclonal diversification: top SARS-CoV-2-reactive clonotypes appeared in two or three memory subsets. Some SARS-CoV-2 clonotypes, between about 6 and 25%, recurred in SARS-CoV and/or HKU1 cultures.

This CDR3 has 17 residues. CDR1 LNHDA and CDR2 SQIVND come from the germline V gene (reference sequence). V gave up 4 bases and J gave up 4 bases, with 22 bases separating them. Donors had recovered from mild-to-severe COVID-19. The memory T cells were sequenced right after ex vivo isolation, without culture. This clone was picked up a small number of times. Antigen unknown. Profiling relied on immunoSEQ multiplex PCR, and the TCRdb table lists in-frame clones only, not all of them. Among about 75,000 clones listed, 83% were seen once. This receptor was obtained from a human donor who had COVID-19. V usage is TRBV19 and J usage is TRBJ1-2; TRBD1 might be the D (5 bases). Sample: CD4+ T cells from peripheral blood, taken after recovery from COVID-19. The CDR3 loop reads CASSKAIAGTGGYGYTF. The DNA of the CDR3 is TGTGCCAGTAGTAAGGCGATCGCTGGAACTGGGGGCTATGGCTACACCTTC.